This T cell receptor beta chain is drawn from a study of blood T cells in healthy people across ages. Study-level results: There were more naive CD4+ cells and higher diversity in long-lived donors than in aged donors.

The CDR3 is made up of 14 amino acids. Per the germline V gene, CDR1 is SGHAT and CDR2 is FQNNGV. A second PCR of roughly 7 to 11 cycles used a sample-barcoded 5' primer and a J-beta primer mix. Via MiXCR, TCRdb re-called the 5' RACE reads, giving one row per CDR3 protein. The profile shows about 500,000 distinct CDR3 sequences, around 24% of them singletons. A word on this clonotype: Its cognate antigen is unknown.

The same specimen was also included in a second study, on T cells of mothers and their children.

Sequencing was performed on blood. The gene calls are TRBV11-2 and TRBJ2-5, with 8 bases that match TRBD2. The end of the DNA is better explained by TRBJ2-1, so the J call may be wrong. The receptor's source is a boy aged 5-17 years in good health. The CDR3 is CASSYSGGSNEQFF. The CDR3 DNA sequence: TGTGCCAGCAGCTACTCGGGAGGGTCCAATGAGCAGTTCTTC.